Listed here is a single T cell receptor (beta chain). This clonotype was found a few times. Its antigen specificity is not known. Base quality data are lacking; no much larger clone is found one base away. This specimen's treatment or condition label, per the study, means: approximately 10-day PBMC culture with coronavirus spike peptide pools or control peptides (ViraFEST assay). CD4+ T cells from unexposed donors were collected before the COVID-19 pandemic (2011-2018). The ViraFEST assay, used in the study, expanded antigen-specific T cells with peptide pools and then identified the expanded clonotypes through TCR sequencing. Each well held 2.2 million or so PBMCs cultured with roughly 10 ug/ml peptide pools in IMDM containing approximately 5% human AB serum and approximately 10 IU/ml IL-2. On days 3 and 7, half of the culture medium was replaced with fresh IL-2-containing medium. CD4+ T cells were isolated after approximately 10 days of culture through negative selection using the EasySep CD4+ T cell isolation kit. As far as cell numbers permitted, CD4+ T cells from unexposed donors were tested for reactivity against SARS-CoV-2 S and N as well as four spike pools from common cold coronaviruses. Ficoll-Paque Plus gradient centrifugation was used to isolate PBMCs from whole blood, and the isolated PBMCs were then either used fresh or cryopreserved at -140C. Each culture condition was generally run in triplicate wells. The leukapheresis product used for the unexposed donors was purchased from a commercial source.

This entry belongs to a study of vaccination and CD4 T cells after COVID-19 (dated by TCRdb to between 2021 and 2024). In terms of the full investigation: In the convalescent cohort there were six males and four females, among whom were two Hispanic individuals, seven Caucasians, two Asians and one multiracial person. Participants got two doses of the Pfizer-BioNTech BNT162b2 vaccine (n=8) or two doses of the Moderna mRNA-1273 vaccine (n=2). Post-COVID blood samples from convalescent patients were collected a median of around 100 days after diagnosis, with a range of roughly 30 to 161 days. The time from the second vaccine dose to post-vaccine blood sampling had a median of around 72 days and ranged from about 13 to 250 days. For stimulating the cultures, overlapping spike peptide pools were used, derived from SARS-CoV-2 as well as from the common cold coronaviruses HCoV-NL63, HCoV-OC43 and HCoV-229E. In control cultures, a CEFX viral epitope pool was used as positive control, an HIV-1 Nef peptide pool was used as negative control, or no peptide was added. The spike-specific CD4+ TCR repertoire was compared before and after mRNA vaccination in 10 COVID-19 convalescent patients and several infection-naive healthy vaccine recipients. An earlier paper using these donors assessed, at the TCR clonotype level, memory CD4+ T cell crossreactivity between SARS-CoV-2 and common cold coronavirus spike proteins. Broad study findings and their caveats: An increase in the median number of SARS-CoV-2-reactive clonotypes from approximately 21 after infection to 35 to 40 after vaccination was observed, but the change was not found to be significant. Among the post-vaccine SARS-CoV-2-reactive clones in convalescent patients, a median 86.3% showed up only after vaccination, which suggests vaccine-specific priming. Nearly all vaccine-specific clones in convalescent patients (304 of 307) were mono-reactive for SARS-CoV-2 spike rather than cross-reactive with common cold coronaviruses. Only a relatively small number of convalescent patients were included in the study, and early timepoints following natural infection were not analyzed.

Receptor amplification or capture employed PCR. At the Johns Hopkins FTIC core, DNA from the cultured CD4+ T cells underwent TCR sequencing with the Oncomine TCR Beta short-read assay. The QIAamp micro DNA kit was used to extract genomic DNA from the cultured CD4+ T cells. The Oncomine TCR Beta libraries from cultured CD4+ T cells were pooled using unique dual indexes and then sequenced on an Illumina iSeq 100. Regarding the original processing steps: Non-productive sequences were removed, and CDR3s not starting with C, not ending with F or W, or shorter than 7 amino acids were discarded. The MANAFEST web application was used to identify antigen-specific clonotypes by comparing peptide-stimulated wells against reference wells and other culture wells. Positive clones required FDR below 0.05, an odds ratio above 5, and productive frequency above 0.1% in at least two of three replicate wells. A clonotype counted as cross-reactive if it showed significant expansion both in the SARS-CoV-2 spike wells and in at least one common cold coronavirus spike condition. CDR3 homology was assessed with Levenshtein distances (stringdist) and unrooted phylogenetic trees (ape) in R version 3.6.1. TCRdb cleaned the public reads at Q25 with fastp, built clones with MiXCR and kept in-frame beta chains. CDR3 protein duplicates are merged, each entry listing the most common genes and DNA. The authors' filters were not applied to this entry. For this sample the table gives more than 6,000 distinct CDR3 sequences, of which roughly 48% were detected only once. Over 20% of the sample rests with the top ten.

The clonotype originates from a human donor in good health. The material sequenced was CD4+ T cells from blood, cultured in vitro.

The CDR3 region reads CASSKMDRGDEQYF. At the DNA level, the sequence is TGTGCCAGCAGCAAGATGGACAGGGGTGACGAGCAGTACTTC. In this chain, TRBV21-1 is recombined with TRBJ2-7; the table calls TRBD1, which could not be checked here. TRBV21-1 is a documented pseudogene. Counted from cysteine to phenylalanine, this CDR3 has 14 amino acids. Only CDR3 DNA remains: 42 bases, in frame from the first base.